A single T cell receptor beta chain is shown here with its context. This clone's antigen is unknown. Base-call qualities are not available, and no considerably larger clone is one nucleotide away. Each collaborating institution followed its own protocols to collect whole blood in K2EDTA tubes. For TCRbeta analysis, collaborator samples were shipped as frozen whole blood, as isolated PBMCs, or as DNA extracted from either sample type. The CDR3 contains 16 residues, cysteine and phenylalanine counted. CDR3 DNA is the only sequence kept; it has 48 bases, read in frame from the first base. The junction carries 16 bases between V and J, which are trimmed by 4 bases and 1 base respectively. The germline V gene provides CDR1 MGHDK and CDR2 SYGVNS. The data were taken from a study of blood T cell repertoires in COVID-19 (TCRdb year 2020). About the investigation overall: Collaborator samples came from the United States, Italy and Spain and covered acute and convalescent phases of COVID-19. The prospective study material was composed of cDNA or gDNA derived from T cells, B-cell-depleted T cells, or PBMCs. The dataset comprised deeply sampled blood TCRbeta repertoires from subjects exposed to, actively infected with, or recovered from COVID-19. A freely available public database, intended as a resource for researchers studying the immune response to SARS-CoV-2, is where the repertoires were released. Samples came from the ongoing ImmuneRACE study (first 160 participants) plus 1,254 subjects from 6 global collaborators. The sample metadata nearly always contained a de-identified subject ID, COVID-19 status, age in years and sex. HLA class I and class II types, where available, came from metadata supplied by the sample provider rather than from assay-based typing. Broad study findings and their caveats: The quantity of clinical and demographic metadata differed by source and by participant and was supplied without curation.

The immunoSEQ Assay, a bias-controlled multiplex PCR, was used to amplify TCRbeta CDR3 regions from genomic DNA. The published analysis was carried out like this. Nucleated cell counts per sample were estimated from amplification of reference gene primers within the assay. Sequence reads were collapsed and filtered to measure the absolute abundance of every unique TCRbeta CDR3 rearrangement. For each sample, productive Simpson clonality was calculated as the square root of Simpson's diversity index across productive rearrangements. TCRdb retrieved this table from immuneACCESS and kept in-frame rearrangements only. Not all clones are present; in checked studies, unresolved V genes account for under half, and no reason is known for the remainder. Clone size and the V and J calls come from that table; the DNA yielded D and trimming. For this sample there are roughly 150,000 clones; around 81% appear just once. Clones ranked in the top ten supply around 8% of the sample.

This clonotype originated in a human donor in a cohort sampled during active COVID-19. The specimen sequenced was peripheral blood. The chain is assembled from TRBV25-1 and TRBJ1-1; TRBD1 could be the D gene, as 6 bases match. The sequence in DNA is TGTGCCAGCAGTGCTTCCGGGACACCTAGGAACACTGAAGCTTTCTTT. Its protein product is CASSASGTPRNTEAFF.